The 27 T cell receptor beta chains reported below all come from one sample, sequenced in a study of T cell responses to AZD1222 COVID-19 vaccine (dated by TCRdb to 2020 to 2023). Library method: the immunoSEQ multiplex PCR assay. TCRdb mirrors the immuneACCESS table, restricted to in-frame sequences. Some clones are absent from its copies; in checked studies, under half trace to an unresolved V gene, and the reason for the others is unknown. For this sample the table gives 160,000 or so clones, of which roughly nine tenths were detected only once. The top ten hold 1.6% of the sample. Per the publication, the time point label means: baseline before first vaccination. The source was peripheral blood, collected on day 0 of AZD1222 vaccination. These receptors all stem from an adult in good health.

The rearrangement links TRBV10-1 to TRBJ2-2, with 8 bases identical to TRBD2. Germline CDR1 and CDR2: WNHNN and SYGVQD (reference sequence). The trim removed 5 bases at V and 6 bases at J, leaving 14 bases unmatched. The CDR3 covers 17 residues. Here the CDR3 reads CASSRVGRADNPGELFF. The CDR3 nucleotides read TGCGCCAGCAGTAGGGTCGGGAGGGCCGACAATCCCGGGGAGCTGTTTTTT.

V usage is TRBV5-1 and J usage is TRBJ2-1; TRBD2 matches 15 bases. The CDR3 contains 16 residues. Germline values: CDR1 SGHRS, CDR2 YFSETQ. V was clipped by 3 bases and J by 5 bases; unmatched bases: 3. CDR3 nucleotides: TGCGCCAGCAGCTCTGGACTAGCGGGGGGGCACAATGAGCAGTTCTTC. Translating it yields CASSSGLAGGHNEQFF.

The rearrangement links TRBV5-6 to TRBJ2-3, with D possibly TRBD2 on 6 matching bases. There are 16 residues in the CDR3. The V end lost 0 bases, the J end lost 1 base, and 12 bases lay between the germline ends. Germline CDR1 and CDR2: SGHDT and YYEEEE. The CDR3 spells CASSLDLASGTDTQYF. CDR3 DNA sequence: TGTGCCAGCAGCTTGGATTTGGCTAGCGGCACAGATACGCAGTATTTT.

Comments on this clone: Other DNA sequences of this sample code for an identical CDR3. This chain connects TRBV5-4 to TRBJ2-3; D unclear. The CDR3 has 11 residues. V shed 0 bases and J shed 5 bases, with 1 base lying between them. The germline V gene has CDR1 SGHNT and CDR2 YYREEE (reference sequence). In DNA form, the CDR3 reads TGTGCCAGCAGCTTGGAAGATACGCAGTATTTT. It is translated as CASSLEDTQYF.

This clone was seen a handful of times. The chain has TRBV28 and TRBJ1-2; D perhaps matches TRBD1 (6 bases). V lost 6 bases and J 0 bases, leaving 14 bases between the germline ends. The CDR3 is 15 residues long. Looked up from germline, CDR1 is MDHEN and CDR2 is SYDVKM. The CDR3 sequence is CASSLGGGPNYGYTF. CDR3 in DNA: TGTGCCAGCAGCCTTGGGGGGGGCCCTAACTATGGCTACACCTTC.

The chain links TRBV5-1 to TRBJ2-7; possible D gene TRBD1, 6 bases. Germline CDR1 SGHRS, CDR2 YFSETQ. CDR3 size: 14 residues. Trimming took off 7 bases at V and 9 bases at J, with 23 bases between the two ends. CDR3 DNA: TGCGCCAGCGCCCCCCTCGGACAGAGCCTGCGGCAGTACTTC. Translated: CASAPLGQSLRQYF.

The genes are TRBV10-3 and TRBJ2-2; 8 nucleotides align to TRBD1. CDR3 size: 16 residues. Germline CDR1 and CDR2: ENHRY and SYGVKD. Trimming took 3 bases from V and 6 from J; bases not matched to a gene: 9. The CDR3 is CAISEPGQGTAGELFF. The CDR3 coding sequence is TGTGCCATCAGTGAACCCGGACAGGGAACGGCCGGGGAGCTGTTTTTT.

The rearrangement links TRBV5-1 to TRBJ2-1; D perhaps matches TRBD2 (6 bases). The germline V gene encodes CDR1 SGHRS and CDR2 YFSETQ. This CDR3 is 14 amino acids long. Deletions cut 2 bases from V and 6 bases from J, with 12 bases between. The CDR3 loop reads CASSLGTASNEQFF. The CDR3 region has the DNA TGCGCCAGCAGCTTAGGGACTGCCTCCAATGAGCAGTTCTTC.

This chain connects TRBV5-1 to TRBJ1-5; D possibly corresponds to TRBD1 (6 bases). This CDR3 is built from 15 residues. CDR1 and CDR2 from the germline V gene are SGHRS and YFSETQ. V lost 6 bases and J lost 1, with 14 bases in between. CDR3 bases: TGCGCCAGCAAGAAGGGGGTGGGGAGCAATCAGCCCCAGCATTTT. Its translation: CASKKGVGSNQPQHF.

The chain couples TRBV19 to TRBJ1-1; 9 bases match TRBD1. CDR1 is LNHDA and CDR2 is SQIVND in the germline V gene (reference sequence). V shed 6 bases and J 7 bases; nucleotides not matched to a gene: 9. The CDR3 runs to 14 residues. The CDR3 is CASSRDRAGVEAFF. The CDR3 coding sequence is TGTGCCAGTAGCAGGGACAGGGCGGGGGTTGAAGCTTTCTTT.

The chain is built from TRBV5-6 and TRBJ2-1; 8 bases agree with TRBD1. With 0 bases clipped from V and 7 bases from J, the junction kept 6 bases outside the gene matches. The germline V gene has CDR1 SGHDT and CDR2 YYEEEE. CDR3 size: 15 residues. Here the CDR3 reads CASSLGPNRGNEQFF. CDR3 DNA: TGTGCCAGCAGCTTGGGCCCGAACAGGGGGAATGAGCAGTTCTTC.

V gene TRBV5-4 combines with J gene TRBJ2-1; possible D gene TRBD2, 5 bases. CDR1 SGHNT and CDR2 YYREEE come from the germline V gene (reference sequence). The V end lost 4 bases, the J end lost 8 bases, and 13 bases lay between the germline ends. The CDR3 contains 13 residues. In DNA form, the CDR3 reads TGTGCCAGCAGCGGGAGACCGGGCGATGAGCAGTTCTTC. It yields the protein CASSGRPGDEQFF.

The chain joins TRBV3-1 (or the pseudogene TRBV3-2) to TRBJ2-2, with D perhaps given as TRBD1 or TRBD2 (5 bases each). The V and J ends lost 4 bases and 2 bases respectively, with 14 bases between them. CDR3 size: 16 residues. CDR1 and CDR2 (germline): LGHDT, YNNKEL (reference sequence). The DNA of the CDR3 is TGTGCCAGCAGCCCTTTTGGGGGTACAAACACCGGGGAGCTGTTTTTT. Translation: CASSPFGGTNTGELFF.

The genes are TRBV7-9 and TRBJ2-5, with unresolved D. This CDR3 has 13 residues. V lost 3 bases, J lost 4 bases, and 9 bases lay in between. Per germline, CDR1 SEHNR and CDR2 FQNEAQ (reference sequence). The CDR3 spells CASSFAGVETQYF. The CDR3 DNA is TGTGCCAGCAGCTTTGCTGGAGTAGAGACCCAGTACTTC.

V and J are TRBV10-2 and TRBJ2-6; 7 bases map to TRBD1. CDR1 and CDR2 (germline): WSHSY, SAAADI. This CDR3 spans 15 amino acids. The J segment lost 4 bases and the V segment lost 8 bases, leaving 8 bases of the junction unmatched. As DNA, the CDR3 is TGCGCCAGCCAACAGGGGTCCCACGGGGCCAACGTCCTGACTTTC. This encodes CASQQGSHGANVLTF.

The chain is built from TRBV27 and TRBJ1-2; possibly TRBD1 for D (6 bases). The CDR3 consists of 17 residues. Germline V gives CDR1 MNHEY, CDR2 SMNVEV (reference sequence). V was cut by 3 bases and J by 2 bases, with 19 bases left in between. The CDR3 here is CASSFRGLQGSNYGYTF. CDR3 DNA sequence: TGTGCCAGCAGTTTCCGCGGTTTACAGGGATCAAACTATGGCTACACCTTC.

This sequence joins TRBV14 and TRBJ2-2; D perhaps matches TRBD1 (6 bases). From germline, CDR1 is SGHDN and CDR2 FVKESK. The CDR3 has 14 amino acids. With 4 bases removed from V and 6 bases from J, the gap between germline ends came to 12 bases. The CDR3 DNA is TGTGCCAGCAGCCTCACACAGGGTGCCGGGGAGCTGTTTTTT. Protein product: CASSLTQGAGELFF.

The chain employs TRBV7-8 and TRBJ2-1; TRBD1 might be the D (5 bases). This CDR3 spans 14 amino acids. Deletions cut 5 bases from V and 9 bases from J, with 17 bases between. The V gene's germline CDR1 is SGHVS and CDR2 FQNEAQ. The CDR3 nucleotides read TGTGCCAGCAGCCGAGACGCTTTAGGGGTTGAGCAGTTCTTC. The encoded protein is CASSRDALGVEQFF.

The V and J genes are TRBV30 and TRBJ1-1; D not certain. Trimming stripped 4 bases from V and 4 bases from J, with 16 bases between. There are 14 residues in the CDR3. Germline CDR1 is GTSNPN and CDR2 is SVGIG (reference sequence). The CDR3 protein is CAWTDEGRSTEAFF. The CDR3 region has the DNA TGTGCCTGGACTGACGAAGGGAGATCCACTGAAGCTTTCTTT.

CDR3 residues: CASSVDRNYGYTF. CDR3 DNA: TGTGCCAGCAGCGTGGACAGAAACTATGGCTACACCTTC. The gene calls are TRBV2 and TRBJ1-2, with TRBD1 as a possible D gene (6 bases). The CDR3 loop spans 13 amino acids. Trimming took 6 bases from V and 2 from J, leaving 10 bases between them. Looked up from germline, CDR1 is SNHLY and CDR2 is FYNNEI.

V usage is TRBV7-4 and J usage is TRBJ2-7; the match to TRBD2 covers 12 bases. The junction had 5 bases not matched to a gene; V was cut back by 4 bases and J by 4 bases. This CDR3 comprises 15 residues. In germline, CDR1 is SGHVT, CDR2 SQSDAQ. The CDR3 spells CASSSILAGGYEQYV. CDR3 sequence (DNA): TGTGCCAGCAGCTCAATCCTAGCGGGGGGGTACGAGCAGTACGTC.

This chain connects TRBV30 to TRBJ1-6, with unresolved D. V lost 0 bases and J lost 8, with 5 bases in between. The CDR3 covers 12 residues. Per the germline V gene, CDR1 is GTSNPN and CDR2 is SVGIG (reference sequence). This CDR3 is CAWSVPHSPLHF. The CDR3 DNA follows: TGTGCCTGGAGTGTACCCCATTCACCCCTCCACTTT.

This chain uses TRBV6-6 with TRBJ1-2; 8 bases align to TRBD1. The CDR3 is made up of 14 amino acids. Germline loops: CDR1 MNHNY, CDR2 SVGAGI (reference sequence). With V trimmed by 5 bases and J by 8 bases, 10 bases remained unmatched. CDR3 DNA sequence: TGTGCCAGCAGTGGTGACGGACAGGGCGGGGGCTACACCTTC. Protein sequence: CASSGDGQGGGYTF.

This clone appeared a few times. The rearrangement uses TRBV6-5 and TRBJ2-1; 7 nucleotides match TRBD2. CDR1 is MNHEY, CDR2 SVGAGI, per germline. This CDR3 comprises 15 residues. The ends lost 0 bases at V and 5 bases at J; junction bases unmatched: 4. The CDR3 region is CASSYSKTSDNEQFF. For the CDR3, the DNA is TGTGCCAGCAGTTACTCGAAAACTAGCGACAATGAGCAGTTCTTC.

This clone was seen only a few times. This rearrangement joins TRBV4-1 to TRBJ1-5; D remains ambiguous. CDR1 and CDR2 from the germline V gene are MGHRA and YSYEKL. The germline V and J ends were trimmed by 0 bases and 0 bases, with 12 bases remaining between them. This CDR3 has 17 residues. DNA of the CDR3: TGCGCCAGCAGCCAAGATTGGGAGCTTTATAGCAATCAGCCCCAGCATTTT. Its translation is CASSQDWELYSNQPQHF.

The gene calls are TRBV11-2 and TRBJ1-1, with unresolved D. V was cut by 0 bases and J by 9 bases, with 17 bases left in between. The CDR3 is made up of 15 amino acids. Germline V gene data show CDR1 as SGHAT and CDR2 as FQNNGV. The CDR3 DNA sequence: TGTGCCAGCAGCTTAGAGGCCTTTTTAGGCCTGAAAGCTTTCTTT. Its translation is CASSLEAFLGLKAFF.

The V gene is TRBV7-3, the J gene TRBJ2-3; TRBD2 aligns across 7 bases. The CDR3 runs 17 residues. V dropped 4 bases and J dropped 2; count of bases not matched to a gene: 12. Germline lookup yields CDR1 SGHTA and CDR2 FQGTGA. The CDR3 reads CASSSVNRGRLTDTQYF. The CDR3, as DNA: TGTGCCAGCAGCTCCGTGAATCGCGGGAGACTCACAGATACGCAGTATTTT.